This paragraph covers one T cell receptor (beta chain) sequence. Its antigen is not identified. The sample comes from a study of T cell repertoires in cytomegalovirus infection. Study-level background: HLA-B-restricted CMV epitopes that are well studied were used alongside recently identified HLA-C-restricted ones. An indication of both CMV infection and matching HLA type came from public TCR beta signatures.

Deletions cut 1 base from V and 0 bases from J, with 12 bases between. Germline assignment: CDR1 MGHRA and CDR2 YSYEKL. The CDR3 has 16 residues. General observations from the study: Cumulative public TCR beta family frequency identified CMV carriers with the relevant HLA. The ex vivo response was dominated by HLA-C-restricted CMV-specific TCR beta clonotypes.

One entry per CDR3 protein, called by TCRdb with MiXCR from the reads. The sample has some 920,000 distinct CDR3 sequences, roughly 30% seen once. The source material was cultured CD8+ T cells from PBMCs, sampled from culture after CMV antigen stimulation. This chain links TRBV4-1 with TRBJ1-2; D unclear. This TCR was recovered from a human donor in good health (CMV status not recorded). Some clones in this sample may be carry-over from other donors' samples. The CDR3 nucleotides read TGCGCCAGCAGCCAAGGGGAACTCTTGGCTAACTATGGCTACACCTTC. It is translated as CASSQGELLANYGYTF.